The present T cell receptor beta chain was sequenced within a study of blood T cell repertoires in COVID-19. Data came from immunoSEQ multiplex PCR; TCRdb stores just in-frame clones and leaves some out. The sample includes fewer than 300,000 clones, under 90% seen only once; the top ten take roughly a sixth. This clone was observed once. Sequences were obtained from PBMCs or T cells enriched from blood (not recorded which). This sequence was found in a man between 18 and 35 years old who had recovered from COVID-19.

Written as DNA, the CDR3 is TGTGCCAGCAGCCACCGGACAGGTCAAGAGACCCAGTACTTC. Residues: CASSHRTGQETQYF. The gene calls are TRBV3-1 (or the pseudogene TRBV3-2) and TRBJ2-5; 7 nucleotides align to TRBD1. Per the germline V gene, CDR1 is LGHDT and CDR2 is YNNKEL (reference sequence). The CDR3 spans 14 residues. The ends lost 3 bases at V and 2 bases at J; junction bases unmatched: 3.